This entry lists 28 T cell receptor beta chains sequenced from one sample in a study of T cell responses to AZD1222 COVID-19 vaccine. Generated by immunoSEQ multiplex PCR, the TCRdb table keeps only in-frame clones and is missing some. Altogether around 140,000 clones are present, around 86% being singletons, with the ten largest covering approximately 20%. Source: peripheral blood, taken on day 0 of AZD1222 vaccination. The receptors come from an adult in good health.

In its sample, this clone was seen a few times. V usage is TRBV2 and J usage is TRBJ1-1; D ambiguous. V was clipped by 2 bases and J by 3 bases, with 10 bases between them. The CDR3 is made up of 14 amino acids. Germline values: CDR1 SNHLY, CDR2 FYNNEI. This CDR3 reads CASSELLADTEAFF. Written as DNA, the CDR3 is TGTGCCAGCAGTGAACTTTTGGCCGACACTGAAGCTTTCTTT.

The chain combines TRBV28 with TRBJ2-7; the D is unclear. This CDR3 is 12 amino acids long. Germline V lookup: CDR1 MDHEN, CDR2 SYDVKM. V shed 3 bases and J shed 3 bases, with 6 bases lying between them. In DNA, the CDR3 is TGTGCCAGCAGTTTGGAAGGCTACGAGCAGTACTTC. It is translated as CASSLEGYEQYF.

The chain uses TRBV12-3 or TRBV12-4 and TRBJ2-7, with D perhaps TRBD2 (7 bases). The CDR3 is 13 amino acids. Trimming pared 8 bases from V and 4 bases from J, leaving 15 bases between. CDR3 protein: CASRAGTSYEQYF. CDR3 DNA: TGTGCCAGCCGAGCGGGGACATCGTACGAGCAGTACTTC.

The V and J genes are TRBV10-3 and TRBJ1-2, with a possible D match to TRBD1 (5 bases). V lost 6 bases to trimming and J lost 4 bases, with 12 bases between them. The V gene's germline CDR1 is ENHRY and CDR2 SYGVKD. The length of the CDR3 is 13 residues. In nucleotides, the CDR3 is TGTGCCATCAGAGACAGCGGGACCTATGGCTACACCTTC. Residues: CAIRDSGTYGYTF.

This clone was recorded only once. V gene TRBV27 combines with J gene TRBJ1-5; D is unclear. Trimming took 2 bases from V and 9 from J, leaving 11 bases between them. The germline gives CDR1 MNHEY, CDR2 SMNVEV (reference sequence). This CDR3 has 13 amino acids. Here the CDR3 DNA reads TGTGCCAGCAGTTTAGGGCCAACCCGGCCCCAGCATTTT. Protein sequence: CASSLGPTRPQHF.

This clone was detected only a few times. The rearrangement uses TRBV3-1 (or the pseudogene TRBV3-2) and TRBJ2-4; no firm D call. This CDR3 contains 16 residues. CDR1 LGHDT and CDR2 YNNKEL come from the germline V gene (reference sequence). Trimming pared 2 bases from V and 1 base from J, leaving 12 bases between. CDR3 amino acids: CASSQFRDTAKNIQYF. The CDR3 region has the DNA TGTGCCAGCAGCCAATTTAGGGATACGGCCAAAAACATTCAGTACTTC.

This rearrangement joins TRBV3-1 (or the pseudogene TRBV3-2) to TRBJ2-3, with a tentative D call TRBD1 (5 bases). Germline-derived CDR1 and CDR2 are LGHDT and YNNKEL (reference sequence). Trimming left V 3 bases short and J 4 bases short, with 14 bases between. The CDR3 consists of 15 residues. The chain's CDR3 is CASSHGAEGPDTQYF. Here the CDR3 DNA reads TGTGCCAGCAGCCATGGGGCGGAAGGCCCAGATACGCAGTATTTT.

This chain connects TRBV4-1 to TRBJ2-1; 15 positions match TRBD2. Germline V gives CDR1 MGHRA, CDR2 YSYEKL. This CDR3 spans 15 amino acids. The ends lost 0 bases at V and 16 bases at J; junction bases unmatched: 7. The DNA for the CDR3 is TGCGCCAGCAGCCAAGAAGGGACTAGCGGGGGGACCAGATTCTTC. It translates to CASSQEGTSGGTRFF.

V and J are TRBV21-1 and TRBJ2-3; TRBD1 is the table's D call, not checked against the DNA. TRBV21-1 is a known pseudogene. The CDR3 runs 18 residues. In DNA form, the CDR3 reads TGTGCCAGCAGCAAAGGACGTCCGCCTGACAGGAGCACAGATACGCAGTATTTT. Residues: CASSKGRPPDRSTDTQYF.

The chain is built from TRBV5-1 and TRBJ1-3; the D is unclear. Looked up from germline, CDR1 is SGHRS and CDR2 is YFSETQ. This CDR3 has 15 residues. V was pared by 0 bases and J by 4 bases, with 11 bases between. CDR3 DNA: TGCGCCAGCAGCTTGGCCACCGGGGTCGGAAACACCATATATTTT. This encodes CASSLATGVGNTIYF.

This chain connects TRBV7-9 to TRBJ1-2; 7 bases map to TRBD1. The CDR3 is 15 amino acids. Trimming took 1 base from V and 6 from J; bases not matched to a gene: 8. From germline, CDR1 is SEHNR and CDR2 FQNEAQ (reference sequence). Written as DNA, the CDR3 is TGTGCCAGCAGCTTAGTACGTGGAGGGGGCGATGGCTACACCTTC. Its translation: CASSLVRGGGDGYTF.

This chain joins TRBV10-3 and TRBJ1-2, with 10 bases lining up with TRBD1. The CDR3 totals 14 residues. Germline V gives CDR1 ENHRY, CDR2 SYGVKD. V lost 6 bases to trimming and J lost 5 bases; unmatched junction nucleotides: 6. The CDR3 DNA reads TGTGCCATCAGAGGACAGGGGGATAAATATGGCTACACCTTC. It translates to CAIRGQGDKYGYTF.

J is TRBJ1-4 and V is TRBV10-2, with no clear D. The germline gives CDR1 WSHSY, CDR2 SAAADI. CDR3 length: 15 residues. Trimming pared 0 bases from V and 5 bases from J, leaving 10 bases between. CDR3 DNA sequence: TGCGCCAGCAGTGAGTCGATAAGATGGAATGAAAAACTGTTTTTT. As protein: CASSESIRWNEKLFF.

This clone has only a few counts. The V gene is TRBV9, the J gene TRBJ1-1; 8 nucleotides line up with TRBD1. Unmatched junction bases numbered 14, after V lost 4 bases and J lost 3 bases. The CDR3 runs to 17 residues. Germline V gives CDR1 SGDLS, CDR2 YYNGEE. CDR3 residues: CASSLGQGDPSDTEAFF. CDR3 DNA: TGTGCCAGCAGCCTTGGACAGGGCGACCCTTCGGACACTGAAGCTTTCTTT.

Notes on this clone: The sample holds other DNA sequences that translate to the same CDR3. The chain joins TRBV7-3 to TRBJ1-1; D is undetermined. The V end lost 0 bases, the J end lost 3 bases, and 8 bases lay between the germline ends. Germline CDR1 reads SGHTA; CDR2 reads FQGTGA. The CDR3 runs to 14 residues. The CDR3 DNA sequence: TGTGCCAGCAGCTTAACGGGCGGGGACACTGAAGCTTTCTTT. Translated, it gives CASSLTGGDTEAFF.

This clone occurred a few times. This chain joins TRBV2 and TRBJ2-1; 7 bases are a match to TRBD2. J lost 4 bases, V lost 5 bases, and 2 bases had no gene match. This CDR3 has 13 residues. Germline-derived CDR1 and CDR2 are SNHLY and FYNNEI. CDR3 loop: CASSWTSYNEQFF. The CDR3 DNA is TGTGCCAGCAGTTGGACTAGTTACAATGAGCAGTTCTTC.

This CDR3 reads CASSTPAGPGNEQFF. CDR3 coding DNA: TGTGCCAGCAGCACTCCAGCGGGGCCTGGGAATGAGCAGTTCTTC. The chain joins TRBV11-2 to TRBJ2-1; 7 positions agree with TRBD2. From germline, CDR1 is SGHAT and CDR2 FQNNGV. V shed 5 bases and J 7 bases; nucleotides not matched to a gene: 11. This CDR3 has 15 residues.

The chain is built from TRBV18 and TRBJ2-7; D is perhaps TRBD2 (6 bases). This CDR3 is built from 14 residues. Germline assignment: CDR1 KGHSH and CDR2 LQKENI. Trimming took 3 bases from V and 5 from J, leaving 14 bases between them. The CDR3 sequence is CASSPEYTGDEQYF. The CDR3 DNA follows: TGTGCCAGCTCACCCGAGTACACGGGGGACGAGCAGTACTTC.

The gene calls are TRBV5-1 and TRBJ1-1; D gene ambiguous. The CDR3 contains 12 residues. V gave up 4 bases and J gave up 4 bases, with 8 bases separating them. Germline V lookup: CDR1 SGHRS, CDR2 YFSETQ. CDR3 in amino acids: CASSQFPTEAFF. CDR3 nucleotide sequence: TGCGCCAGCAGCCAATTCCCCACTGAAGCTTTCTTT.

CDR3 sequence reads: CASSLEAGYTF. CDR3 nucleotide sequence: TGTGCCAGCAGCTTGGAAGCCGGCTACACCTTC. The rearrangement joins TRBV5-5 to TRBJ1-2; D unclear. Per the germline V gene, CDR1 is SGHKS and CDR2 is YYEKEE (reference sequence). The V and J ends lost 0 bases and 8 bases respectively, with 5 bases between them. The CDR3 covers 11 residues.

The chain carries TRBV4-1 and TRBJ1-6, with D perhaps matching TRBD1 (5 bases). Germline loops: CDR1 MGHRA, CDR2 YSYEKL. This CDR3 is 14 amino acids long. The V and J ends lost 3 bases and 7 bases respectively, with 10 bases between them. The DNA of the CDR3 is TGCGCCAGCAGCCAGAGGGGAAAAAATTCACCCCTCCACTTT. This encodes CASSQRGKNSPLHF.

The chain uses TRBV5-4 and TRBJ2-3; tentatively, D is TRBD2 (7 bases). Trimming took off 4 bases at V and 4 bases at J, with 16 bases between the two ends. Germline V gene sequence: CDR1 SGHNT, CDR2 YYREEE (reference sequence). CDR3 length equals 15 residues. CDR3 DNA: TGTGCCAGCAGCCCGCTGGGCGGGGGCGCAGATACGCAGTATTTT. Translated: CASSPLGGGADTQYF.

The V call is TRBV15, the J call TRBJ1-1; D is unclear. The CDR3 totals 11 residues. Germline V gene data show CDR1 as LNHNV and CDR2 as YYDKDF (reference sequence). The V and J ends lost 7 bases and 4 bases respectively, with 7 bases between them. The DNA of the CDR3 is TGTGCCACCACCGTTGGCACTGAAGCTTTCTTT. The encoded protein is CATTVGTEAFF.

The table lists this clone with a count of one. Additional DNA sequences in this sample encode the identical CDR3. The chain recombines TRBV18 with TRBJ1-4; no definite D call. CDR3 length: 13 amino acids. Germline CDR1 reads KGHSH; CDR2 reads LQKENI. The V end lost 1 base, the J end lost 4 bases, and 4 bases lay between the germline ends. CDR3 sequence (DNA): TGTGCCAGCTCACCACTTAGTAATGAAAAACTGTTTTTT. Protein product: CASSPLSNEKLFF. The full variable domain, completed using reference TRBV18 and TRBJ1-4, is NAGVMQNPRHLVRRRGQEARLRCSPMKGHSHVYWYRQLPEEGLKFMVYLQKENIIDESGMPKERFSAEFPKEGPSILRIQQVVRGDSAAYFCASSPLSNEKLFFGSGTQLSVL.

The CDR3 loop reads CASTLDGNYGYTF. The CDR3 DNA sequence: TGTGCCAGCACCTTAGACGGAAACTATGGCTACACCTTC. The chain is built from TRBV9 and TRBJ1-2; unclear D gene. The V gene lost 6 bases and the J gene lost 2 bases, with 11 bases spanning the gap. This CDR3 region has 13 residues. Germline V CDR1 and CDR2: SGDLS, YYNGEE.

The genes are TRBV6-2 or TRBV6-3 and TRBJ2-5, with unresolved D. Germline V gene lookup returns CDR1 MNHEY and CDR2 SVGEGT. V lost 2 bases and J 7 bases, leaving 14 bases between the germline ends. CDR3 size: 14 residues. CDR3 sequence (DNA): TGTGCCAGCAGTTACGGGGTCCCCTCTGGGACCCAGTACTTC. Translating gives CASSYGVPSGTQYF.

This chain joins TRBV11-2 and TRBJ2-7; TRBD2 might be the D (5 bases). The CDR3 loop spans 12 amino acids. With 4 bases removed from V and 11 bases from J, the gap between germline ends came to 15 bases. The germline gives CDR1 SGHAT, CDR2 FQNNGV. CDR3 DNA: TGTGCCAGCAGCTCGGACTCCTCCGCAGAGTACTTC. Its translation: CASSSDSSAEYF.

The V and J genes are TRBV28 and TRBJ1-3, with D uncertain. This CDR3 region has 16 residues. In germline, CDR1 is MDHEN, CDR2 SYDVKM. Trimming pared 4 bases from V and 2 bases from J, leaving 15 bases between. CDR3 coding DNA: TGTGCCAGCAGTTCTCCAGGTCGCGGGGCTGGAAACACCATATATTTT. Protein: CASSSPGRGAGNTIYF.